This T cell receptor beta chain was sequenced for a study of CD8 T cells in Susac syndrome. Germline V gene data show CDR1 as LGHDT and CDR2 as YNNKEL (reference sequence). The CDR3 runs 16 residues. V shed 1 base and J shed 2 bases, with 14 bases lying between them. The multiple sclerosis control group consisted of treatment-naive patients whose relapsing-remitting disease, which was either stable or active, fulfilled revised McDonald criteria. Random hexamers served to reverse transcribe about 0.45 to 1 ug RNA. TCRdb used MiXCR to reprocess the immunoSEQ multiplex PCR reads, holding one entry per CDR3 protein. The repertoire includes 300,000 or so distinct CDR3 sequences, under 95% of them detected once, and 0.065% sits in the top ten.

The gene calls are TRBV3-1 and TRBJ1-1; perhaps TRBD1 as D (5 bases). Sequenced material: CD4+ T cells from PBMCs. The source of this sequence is a human donor with multiple sclerosis. The CDR3 sequence is CASSQVQGMGNTEAFF. In DNA, the CDR3 is TGTGCCAGCAGCCAAGTCCAGGGAATGGGCAACACTGAAGCTTTCTTT.